These T cell receptor beta chains were read from a single sample in a study of cytomegalovirus exposure and HLA in healthy donors. TCRdb's copy holds only in-frame clones and misses some; the assay was immunoSEQ multiplex PCR. The sample records approximately 90,000 clones, 85% being singletons. What was sequenced was PBMCs. Receptors originate from a man aged 35-49 years in good health and CMV-seropositive. CDR3s include the opening cysteine and the closing phenylalanine or tryptophan.

>14|TRBV6-5
CASSWRQGSNEQYF
>15|TRBV7-4
CASSLRTGRRGGYTF
>15|TRBV10-2
CASRKLAVDTGELFF
>14|TRBV5-4
CASSLEGARTEAFF
>15|TRBV28
CASSQSLGWKYEQYF
>13|TRBV7-2
CASSPTGFTEAFF
>16|TRBV19
CASSLILTGSEDTQYF
>18|TRBV19
CASSKNRGLSSYNSPLHF
>13|TRBV19
CASSGDRRSAQYF
>15|TRBV2
CASSDSSSGIYEQYF
>18|TRBV4-1
CASSPFWQESSYNSPLHF
>17|TRBV7-8
CASSLEGRPPLTDTQYF
>13|TRBV28
CASSPDRVQTQYF
>17|TRBV18
CASSPWGSQATNEKLFF
>16|TRBV4-2
CASSQGAGAGDTEAFF
>16|TRBV11-2
CASSLVPSGTSAEQYF
>15|TRBV5-1
CASSRTGGEGTEAFF
>15|TRBV2
CASSESRGNNSPLHF
>14|TRBV5-5
CASTLDGVRNTIYF
>14|TRBV11-2
CASSFQGASGELFF
>14|TRBV29-1
CSVAGQGRAYGYTF
>14|TRBV10-3
CAISESGGGEKLFF
>14|TRBV9
CASSVVPVTYEQYF
>19|TRBV1
CTSSQDLTLAGNPRGEQFF
>18|TRBV9
CASSVEGSGISSYNEQFF
>14|TRBV2
CASRSGTSLSEQFF
>14|TRBV5-1
CASSLGPGGDGYTF
>14|TRBV5-1
CASSEATTNEKLFF
>14|TRBV18
CASSPSANNYEQYF
>18|TRBV10-1
CASSERVSGRGERETQYF
>15|TRBV7-2
CASSFRGHPTDTQYF
>16|TRBV28
CASSPTGGMNTGELFF
>15|TRBV4-1
CASSQVGGPYYGYTF
>15|TRBV5-1
CASSSPTGAVTEAFF
>14|TRBV11-2
CASSERTSSYEQYF
>12|TRBV28
CASRTTSYEQYF
>14|TRBV6-1
CASSELSGSYEQYF
>15|TRBV9
CASSVVAGVTDTQYF
>14|TRBV19
CASSIRHSNTEAFF
>16|TRBV15
CATSSLSVATNEKLFF
>13|TRBV5-1
CASSIYGQGSYTF
>17|TRBV5-6
CASSLQIDRGANEKLFF
>16|TRBV7-2
CASSGGTSGNPDTQYF
>19|TRBV5-1
CASSLVVAGGSSSYNEQFF
>13|TRBV18
CASSPGGGNEQFF
>14|TRBV7-9
CASSPIRKNTEAFF
>15|TRBV10-1
CASSVGGGPTYEQYF
>14|TRBV7-2
CASSLSSMADTQYF
>12|TRBV2
CASSERGTEAFF
>17|TRBV27
CASSLLASGGAGDTQYF
>13|TRBV14
CASSLSYGNEQFF